The 11 T cell receptor beta chains in this list originate from one sample, sequenced in a study of blood T cell repertoires in COVID-19. Assay used: immunoSEQ multiplex PCR; TCRdb lists only in-frame clones, some missing. In the table there are under 150,000 clones, 76% of which are singletons. Sequenced sample: peripheral blood. Source of these receptors: a woman aged 80 or over with active or convalescent COVID-19.

The gene calls are TRBV4-1 and TRBJ1-1, with D perhaps TRBD1 (5 bases). Germline CDR1 and CDR2: MGHRA and YSYEKL. This CDR3 contains 19 residues. V was shortened by 2 bases and J by 1 base, with 23 bases between the two germline ends. This CDR3 reads CASSQWEPGGVSRNTEAFF. Here the CDR3 DNA reads TGCGCCAGCAGCCAATGGGAGCCGGGGGGGGTTTCAAGGAACACTGAAGCTTTCTTT.

The V and J genes are TRBV11-1 and TRBJ2-7, with a tentative D call TRBD1 (5 bases). The germline gives CDR1 SGHAT, CDR2 FQDESV (reference sequence). V lost 8 bases and J lost 3, with 17 bases in between. This CDR3 is built from 14 residues. CDR3 sequence: CASSHPRARYEQYF. The CDR3 coding sequence is TGTGCCAGCTCGCACCCCAGGGCCCGCTACGAGCAGTACTTC.

This clone was seen once. The chain recombines TRBV7-9 with TRBJ2-2; 16 nucleotides agree with TRBD2. The junction had 11 bases not matched to a gene; V was cut back by 6 bases and J by 4 bases. Germline CDR1 and CDR2: SEHNR and FQNEAQ (reference sequence). The CDR3 sequence is 19 residues long. The CDR3, as DNA: TGTGCCAGCAGGACCGGGACTAGCGGGGGGGCAGGTGGCACCGGGGAGCTGTTTTTT. Residues: CASRTGTSGGAGGTGELFF.

This clone was seen only a few times. The chain recombines TRBV13 with TRBJ1-5; D is undetermined. Looked up from germline, CDR1 is PRHDT and CDR2 is FYEKMQ (reference sequence). This CDR3 spans 12 amino acids. V was pared by 0 bases and J by 6 bases, with 3 bases between. The chain's CDR3 is CASSLGLQPQHF. The CDR3 DNA reads TGTGCCAGCAGCTTAGGCCTTCAGCCCCAGCATTTT.

This clone turned up a few times. V gene TRBV11-3 combines with J gene TRBJ1-5; the match to TRBD1 covers 9 bases. Germline V CDR1 and CDR2: SGHNT, YENEEA. Germline trimming cut 5 bases from V and 2 bases from J; bases unmatched to any gene: 13. This CDR3 comprises 18 residues. As DNA, the CDR3 is TGTGCCAGCAGCCCCAGGGGACAGGGCACAACCCGCAATCAGCCCCAGCATTTT. This encodes CASSPRGQGTTRNQPQHF.

This clone occurred a few times. V and J are TRBV6-5 and TRBJ1-6; D perhaps matches TRBD1 (6 bases). The CDR3 is made up of 13 amino acids. Germline CDR1 is MNHEY and CDR2 is SVGAGI. V dropped 5 bases and J dropped 5 bases, with 7 bases sitting between them. This CDR3 reads CASSRTDNSPLHF. Written as DNA, the CDR3 is TGTGCCAGCAGTAGGACAGATAATTCACCCCTCCACTTT.

The chain employs TRBV27 and TRBJ1-2; 7 bases are shared with TRBD1. The germline CDR1 and CDR2 sequences are MNHEY and SMNVEV (reference sequence). J was trimmed by 4 bases and V by 2 bases; bases with no gene match: 7. This CDR3 comprises 15 residues. The CDR3 spells CASSLLAGGIYGYTF. The CDR3 DNA reads TGTGCCAGCAGTTTACTTGCAGGGGGGATCTATGGCTACACCTTC.

The V and J genes are TRBV4-1 and TRBJ1-4; no clear D. V was shortened by 2 bases and J by 4 bases, with 8 bases between the two germline ends. CDR1 is MGHRA and CDR2 is YSYEKL in the germline V gene. This CDR3 has 14 amino acids. DNA for the CDR3: TGCGCCAGCAGCCAAAGCAGGAATAATGAAAAACTGTTTTTT. This translates into CASSQSRNNEKLFF.

The chain uses TRBV7-8 and TRBJ1-1, with TRBD1 matching 8 bases. With V trimmed by 6 bases and J by 2 bases, 8 bases remained unmatched. The germline CDR1 and CDR2 sequences are SGHVS and FQNEAQ. The CDR3 contains 15 residues. The CDR3 region is CASRKRQGQNTEAFF. For the CDR3, the DNA is TGTGCCAGCAGAAAAAGACAGGGGCAAAACACTGAAGCTTTCTTT.

J is TRBJ2-7 and V is TRBV28; D remains unclear. The CDR3 sequence is 13 residues long. Trimming took 8 bases from V and 5 from J, leaving 16 bases between them. Germline V gene sequence: CDR1 MDHEN, CDR2 SYDVKM. DNA of the CDR3: TGTGCCAGCTGCGGAGTGGTTCGTAACGAGCAGTACTTC. Protein sequence: CASCGVVRNEQYF.

This chain connects TRBV25-1 to TRBJ1-1; D unresolved. With 3 bases removed from V and 5 bases from J, the gap between germline ends came to 10 bases. The CDR3 covers 13 residues. Per germline, CDR1 MGHDK and CDR2 SYGVNS. CDR3 coding DNA: TGTGCCAGCAGTGATCCTGGGCCGACTGAAGCTTTCTTT. Protein: CASSDPGPTEAFF.